The rows below give T cell receptor beta chains drawn from one sample of a study of T cell repertoires in cytomegalovirus infection. Their antigen targets remain unknown. TCRdb called the reads again in MiXCR, with one record for every CDR3 protein. Of a few hundred thousand distinct CDR3 sequences in the sample, roughly 21% were seen once. The sequences come from cultured PBMCs, collected from culture after CMV antigen stimulation. Receptors originate from a human donor in good health (CMV status not recorded). Some clones in this sample may be carry-over from other donors' samples. Both conserved end residues are trimmed from each CDR3.

V gene	J gene	CDR3 protein
TRBV9	TRBJ2-5	ASSVRGAQETQY
TRBV27	TRBJ1-6	ASSYPGLTSPLH
TRBV7-9	TRBJ1-2	ASSLQGEDYGYT
TRBV28	TRBJ2-7	ASSLLGTVSYEQY
TRBV20-1	TRBJ2-5	SARDTSGGKTQY
TRBV6-1	TRBJ1-3	ASSRQTNLPPGNTIY
TRBV27	TRBJ2-3	ATYLRDTQY
TRBV9	TRBJ1-3	ASSLDSHSGNTIY
TRBV7-2	TRBJ2-3	LMAGVRSLRLFTSDLTDTQY
TRBV3-1	TRBJ1-5	ASSQYGGNQPQH
TRBV7-2	TRBJ1-2	ASSRGQGSGGYT
TRBV12-3/TRBV12-4	TRBJ2-5	ASTLQTQETQY
TRBV6-2/TRBV6-3	TRBJ2-7	ASRQADYEQY
TRBV28	TRBJ2-2	ASSEGTGVTGELF
TRBV4-3	TRBJ1-4	ASSQDGPGTGGEKLF
TRBV2	TRBJ1-4	ASSETGTLATNEKLF
TRBV7-2	TRBJ2-7	ASSLHSVGSYEQY
TRBV19	TRBJ1-1	ASSIGTGMNTEAF
TRBV2	TRBJ2-1	ASSEKTSGRGEQF
TRBV28	TRBJ2-1	ASSFPVGYNEQF
TRBV6-6	TRBJ2-3	ASSSRTSATDTQY
TRBV12-3/TRBV12-4	TRBJ2-3	ASSRLRDGDTQY
TRBV4-1	TRBJ1-2	ASSQPDRELYGYT
TRBV12-3/TRBV12-4	TRBJ1-2	ASRTPHWTGKAGYGYT
TRBV7-9	TRBJ1-2	ASSLSRDPNYGYT
TRBV29-1	TRBJ1-2	SVDGTGNNYGYT
TRBV19	TRBJ2-5	ASRNLLAGVETQY
TRBV2	TRBJ2-7	ASSGTGVMRYEQY
TRBV18	TRBJ1-5	ASSPSGVTLGNQPQH
TRBV20-1	TRBJ2-5	SARDVGETQY
TRBV11-3	TRBJ2-1	ASALYRAISRDNEQF
TRBV28	TRBJ1-2	ASSFWVKWARGYT
TRBV6-1	TRBJ1-5	ASSEFVGRAGSGDQPQH
TRBV7-2	TRBJ2-7	ASSFTGTWGEQY
TRBV20-1	TRBJ2-5	SASGTGGETQY
TRBV12-3/TRBV12-4	TRBJ2-3	ASSWLSYQDTQY
TRBV7-9	TRBJ2-2	ASSPFTGELF
TRBV7-2	TRBJ2-3	ASSLARGGVSTDTQY
TRBV7-9	TRBJ2-1	ASSSDSGSEQF
TRBV6-1	TRBJ2-5	ASSPRQGEETQY
TRBV10-3	TRBJ2-7	AEQGTGYEQY
TRBV20-1	TRBJ1-1	SVRVGAPGTEAF
TRBV2	TRBJ2-5	ASSETVAQETQY
TRBV5-6	TRBJ2-1	ASSPRLAFTREF
TRBV20-1	TRBJ1-5	SAWEDSNQPQH
TRBV7-2	TRBJ2-3	ASSSSAGWSTDTQY
TRBV20-1	TRBJ2-1	SARDWGGFGTLYNEQF
TRBV28	TRBJ2-2	ASTALASNTGELF
TRBV12-3/TRBV12-4	TRBJ2-3	ASRKRSTDTQY
TRBV20-1	TRBJ2-1	SALSGRTYNEQF
TRBV9	TRBJ2-1	ASSVAPGFGNEQF
TRBV6-4	TRBJ2-7	ASSHYSGDEQY
TRBV7-8	TRBJ2-1	ASSLVGALNEQF
TRBV10-3	TRBJ2-3	AIGGTGMDTQY
TRBV5-6	TRBJ1-5	ASSLGQWPQH
TRBV2	TRBJ2-5	ATTGGNFQETQY
TRBV7-6	TRBJ2-3	ASSPGQVGSADTQY
TRBV27	TRBJ2-3	ASRASLAATDTQY
TRBV29-1	TRBJ2-5	SVEDIGTRTQY
TRBV4-3	TRBJ1-2	ASSPVGQGRDGYT